Listed here are 25 T cell receptor beta chains from one sample, sequenced in a study of T cells expressing NK-cell markers. TCRdb reanalyzed the 5' RACE reads and collapses them to one entry per CDR3 protein, without DNA. This sample's table reports a few hundred thousand distinct CDR3 sequences. Sequenced sample: blood T cells: a sorted CD56 or NKG2C T cell subset, CD4+ or CD8+ T cells, or bulk PBMC T cells (not recorded which). These receptors all stem from a man aged 18-75 years in good health.

V and J are TRBV6-1 and TRBJ2-7; TCRdb proposes TRBD1, but this gene call is untestable without DNA. Per germline, CDR1 MNHNS and CDR2 SASEGT. This CDR3 comprises 14 residues. CDR3 protein: CASSSRQGVYEQYF.

The chain carries TRBV12-3 or TRBV12-4 and TRBJ1-5; checking the TCRdb D call of TRBD1 is not possible without DNA. The CDR3 is 15 residues long. The CDR3 reads CASSFVTGFNQPQHF.

The genes are TRBV6-1 and TRBJ2-3. The germline V gene has CDR1 MNHNS and CDR2 SASEGT. The CDR3 consists of 13 residues. The CDR3 spells CASSRTITDTQYF.

The gene calls are TRBV24-1 and TRBJ2-5; TCRdb outputs TRBD1, but without DNA this stays unchecked. The CDR3 has 15 residues. CDR1 is KGHDR, CDR2 SFDVKD, per germline. Here the CDR3 reads CATSDRRDRAETQYF.

The chain uses TRBV10-3 and TRBJ2-1; with no DNA, the TCRdb D assignment of TRBD2 cannot be verified. Germline values: CDR1 ENHRY, CDR2 SYGVKD. This CDR3 spans 14 amino acids. CDR3 sequence: CAISDLRVGNEQFF.

The V gene is TRBV21-1, the J gene TRBJ2-7; the D call of TRBD2 rests on TCRdb alone, since no DNA is present to check it. TRBV21-1 has pseudogene status. This CDR3 has 16 amino acids. CDR3 loop: CASSKGVGRGSYEQYF.

This rearrangement joins TRBV7-3 to TRBJ2-3; TCRdb calls TRBD2, which cannot be checked without DNA. The CDR3 covers 16 residues. Germline V CDR1 and CDR2: SGHTA, FQGTGA. CDR3 sequence reads: CASSLDLAPYTDTQYF.

V and J are TRBV5-1 and TRBJ2-3; TCRdb reports TRBD2, a call that lacks DNA to check it against. This CDR3 comprises 16 residues. Germline CDR1 SGHRS, CDR2 YFSETQ. CDR3 amino acids: CASSVDPAGVVDTQYF.

The CDR3 here is CASSLAGTSGGAYEQYF. This rearrangement joins TRBV7-2 to TRBJ2-7; TCRdb proposes TRBD2, but this gene call is untestable without DNA. The germline V gene encodes CDR1 SGHTA and CDR2 FQGNSA. The length of the CDR3 is 17 residues.

This chain connects TRBV27 to TRBJ1-2. Germline CDR1 reads MNHEY; CDR2 reads SMNVEV (reference sequence). The CDR3 has 17 amino acids. This CDR3 is CASSLYGDYRANYGYTF.

The CDR3 protein is CASSITPGLAGNEQYF. This rearrangement joins TRBV19 to TRBJ2-7; TCRdb's D gene call, TRBD2, goes unchecked for lack of DNA. The CDR3 length is 16 residues. Per germline, CDR1 LNHDA and CDR2 SQIVND (reference sequence).

CDR3 region: CASSAREQGAHEKLFF. The chain carries TRBV25-1 and TRBJ1-4; TCRdb proposes TRBD1, but this gene call is untestable without DNA. Germline CDR1 MGHDK, CDR2 SYGVNS. The CDR3 runs to 16 residues.

V usage is TRBV30 and J usage is TRBJ2-7; TCRdb's D call of TRBD1 is untestable without DNA. The CDR3 covers 11 residues. The germline CDR1 and CDR2 sequences are GTSNPN and SVGIG (reference sequence). The CDR3: CAWAGTGSQYF.

The chain couples TRBV3-1 to TRBJ2-7. Germline CDR1 reads LGHDT; CDR2 reads YNNKEL (reference sequence). This CDR3 is built from 15 residues. CDR3 region: CASSQAPSFLYEQYF.

This chain connects TRBV5-1 to TRBJ2-1. CDR3 size: 13 residues. CDR1 is SGHRS, CDR2 YFSETQ, per germline. CDR3: CASSLDWYNEQFF. The full variable domain, with the rest looked up from reference TRBV5-1 and TRBJ2-1, is KAGVTQTPRYLIKTRGQQVTLSCSPISGHRSVSWYQQTPGQGLQFLFEYFSETQRNKGNFPGRFSGRQFSNSRSEMNVSTLELGDSALYLCASSLDWYNEQFFGPGTRLTVL.

The V and J genes are TRBV11-2 and TRBJ2-3; the TCRdb D gene call, TRBD1, has no DNA to confirm it. The V gene's germline CDR1 is SGHAT and CDR2 FQNNGV. The CDR3 spans 18 residues. CDR3 in amino acids: CASSLVVVRGRRTDTQYF.

This chain connects TRBV18 to TRBJ1-1. Germline CDR1 KGHSH, CDR2 LQKENI. This CDR3 spans 16 amino acids. The CDR3 reads CASSPGVRVKNTEAFF.

The J gene is TRBJ2-3, the V gene TRBV2; TCRdb's D gene call, TRBD1, goes unchecked for lack of DNA. This CDR3 contains 15 residues. Germline-derived CDR1 and CDR2 are SNHLY and FYNNEI. CDR3 sequence reads: CASSTSRTGGDTQYF.

This chain connects TRBV7-9 to TRBJ1-2; TCRdb indicates TRBD1, and absent DNA this call remains unverified. The germline V gene encodes CDR1 SEHNR and CDR2 FQNEAQ (reference sequence). The CDR3 has 15 residues. CDR3 residues: CASSLAQGANYGYTF.

J is TRBJ2-5 and V is TRBV7-9; the D gene TCRdb calls, TRBD1, cannot be checked with no DNA. CDR3 size: 14 residues. Germline assignment: CDR1 SEHNR and CDR2 FQNEAQ (reference sequence). The CDR3: CASSDRDGRETQYF.

V and J are TRBV7-9 and TRBJ2-1; TCRdb's D call of TRBD1 is untestable without DNA. The CDR3 totals 14 residues. Germline lookup yields CDR1 SEHNR and CDR2 FQNEAQ (reference sequence). The CDR3 protein is CASSLGDSVGEQFF.

The chain is built from TRBV20-1 and TRBJ2-1; TCRdb designates TRBD1, a call that cannot be tested without DNA. CDR3 length equals 15 residues. The germline gives CDR1 DFQATT, CDR2 SNEGSKA (reference sequence). This CDR3 is CSARDNRRGHNEQFF.

The chain uses TRBV19 and TRBJ2-3; TCRdb selects TRBD1, and the lack of DNA leaves this call unchecked. Germline V gene lookup returns CDR1 LNHDA and CDR2 SQIVND (reference sequence). This CDR3 is 12 amino acids long. CDR3: CASSNRVDTQYF.

This rearrangement joins TRBV7-6 to TRBJ2-5. CDR1 is SGHVS and CDR2 is FNYEAQ in the germline V gene. There are 13 residues in the CDR3. The CDR3 sequence is CASSLIAEETQYF.

J is TRBJ1-1 and V is TRBV2; TCRdb calls TRBD1, which cannot be checked without DNA. Germline V gene sequence: CDR1 SNHLY, CDR2 FYNNEI. This CDR3 has 16 amino acids. CDR3 in amino acids: CASSDPPGSVRTEAFF.